These 21 T cell receptor beta chains were all obtained from the same sample, sequenced in a study of T cells in Graves' hyperthyroidism and ophthalmopathy. It was RNA transcripts that yielded the amplified TCR beta CDR3 regions. TCR CDR3 underwent first-round RT-PCR with the HTBI primer set. TCRdb ran MiXCR on the multiplex PCR reads and lists one entry per CDR3 protein. The sample records around 250,000 distinct CDR3 sequences, about 14% being singletons. Specimen: blood. These TCRs come from a woman aged 40 to 50 with Graves' hyperthyroidism that later progressed to Graves' ophthalmopathy.

This clonotype was observed a few times. The rearrangement uses TRBV5-1 and TRBJ2-1, with 7 bases aligning to TRBD2. V lost 1 base, J lost 7 bases, and 2 bases stayed unmatched. CDR1 and CDR2 from the germline V gene are SGHRS and YFSETQ. The CDR3 totals 13 residues. The CDR3 DNA follows: TGCGCCAGCAGCTTGACTAGCGAAAATGAGCAGTTCTTC. The encoded protein is CASSLTSENEQFF.

The rearrangement uses TRBV6-1 and TRBJ2-5; 12 bases are a match to TRBD1. The CDR3 contains 14 residues. With 6 bases clipped from V and 7 bases from J, the junction kept 6 bases outside the gene matches. CDR1 is MNHNS and CDR2 is SASEGT in the germline V gene. The CDR3 loop is CASRRDRGRGTQYF. The CDR3 DNA is TGTGCCAGCAGAAGGGACAGGGGGCGCGGGACCCAGTACTTC.

This clonotype came up many times. V usage is TRBV6-1 and J usage is TRBJ2-7; TRBD2 aligns across 8 bases. With V trimmed by 6 bases and J by 3 bases, 16 bases remained unmatched. Looked up from germline, CDR1 is MNHNS and CDR2 is SASEGT. This CDR3 is 17 amino acids long. The CDR3 loop reads CASRRGSLAGQIYEQYF. CDR3 nucleotides: TGTGCCAGCAGAAGGGGGAGTCTAGCGGGTCAAATCTACGAGCAGTACTTC.

This clonotype was counted many times. The chain recombines TRBV27 with TRBJ2-7; 10 bases are shared with TRBD1. Germline values: CDR1 MNHEY, CDR2 SMNVEV (reference sequence). The CDR3 is 15 residues long. The V segment lost 6 bases and the J segment 2 bases; nucleotides outside the gene matches: 7. CDR3 DNA sequence: TGTGCCAGCAGACCCGACAGGGGGCTCACCTACGAGCAGTACTTC. Translated: CASRPDRGLTYEQYF.

In its sample, this clonotype was seen a few times. The rearrangement joins TRBV6-1 to TRBJ1-6, with 10 bases matching TRBD1. Looked up from germline, CDR1 is MNHNS and CDR2 is SASEGT. The V and J ends lost 5 bases and 7 bases, in that order; junction bases with no gene match: 5. The CDR3 contains 15 residues. As DNA, the CDR3 is TGTGCCAGCAGTTCGAGACAGGGGGCGAATTCACCCCTCCACTTT. Protein: CASSSRQGANSPLHF.

In this sample, this clonotype turned up many times. The chain carries TRBV4-2 and TRBJ2-7; D may correspond to TRBD1 or TRBD2 (5 bases each). Per the germline V gene, CDR1 is LGHNA and CDR2 is YNFKEQ. The length of the CDR3 is 21 residues. V dropped 3 bases and J dropped 3 bases, with 33 bases sitting between them. The CDR3 spells CASSQAYTWDEPPKSIYEQYF. In nucleotides, the CDR3 is TGTGCCAGCAGCCAGGCTTATACCTGGGACGAACCTCCGAAATCGATCTACGAGCAGTACTTC.

This clonotype was found a few times. This chain links TRBV19 with TRBJ2-7; 13 nucleotides match TRBD2. The CDR3 has 16 amino acids. From germline, CDR1 is LNHDA and CDR2 SQIVND (reference sequence). Losses at the gene ends were 5 bases for V and 2 bases for J; bases not matched to a gene: 6. The DNA for the CDR3 is TGTGCCAGTAGTCGGACTAGCGGGAGCCGGACCTACGAGCAGTACTTC. Translated, it gives CASSRTSGSRTYEQYF.

This clonotype came up a few times. The V call is TRBV29-1, the J call TRBJ1-1; unclear D gene. The V end lost 6 bases, the J end lost 1 base, and 15 bases lay between the germline ends. The CDR3 spans 14 residues. Germline V lookup: CDR1 SQVTM, CDR2 ANQGSEA. CDR3 sequence reads: CSVLSKRRNTEAFF. DNA of the CDR3: TGCAGCGTGCTCAGTAAACGGAGGAACACTGAAGCTTTCTTT.

This clonotype has ten or more counts. V is TRBV30 and J is TRBJ2-2; 7 nucleotides match TRBD1. V dropped 2 bases and J dropped 6; count of bases not matched to a gene: 3. The CDR3 totals 13 residues. Germline CDR1 reads GTSNPN; CDR2 reads SVGIG (reference sequence). DNA for the CDR3: TGTGCCTGGAGTCGGACAGGTGCCGGGGAGCTGTTTTTT. It codes for CAWSRTGAGELFF.

This clonotype was counted ten times or more. The CDR3 sequence: CASSPISGKGEQFF. CDR3 sequence (DNA): TGTGCCAGCAGCCCAATTAGCGGGAAGGGTGAGCAGTTCTTC. V gene TRBV11-2 combines with J gene TRBJ2-1, with 8 bases that match TRBD2. Germline-derived CDR1 and CDR2 are SGHAT and FQNNGV. CDR3 length: 14 amino acids. V lost 5 bases, J lost 9 bases, and 9 bases stayed unmatched.

The rearrangement links TRBV10-2 to TRBJ2-3, with D possibly being TRBD1 or TRBD2 (6 bases each). The CDR3 covers 13 residues. Deletions cut 3 bases from V and 6 bases from J, with 10 bases between. The germline V gene encodes CDR1 WSHSY and CDR2 SAAADI. CDR3 sequence reads: CASSDRGRDTQYF. The CDR3 region has the DNA TGCGCCAGCAGTGACCGGGGGCGTGATACGCAGTATTTT.

This clonotype was observed many times. The chain is built from TRBV20-1 and TRBJ1-4; 9 bases fit TRBD1. The CDR3 runs 15 residues. Trimming at V came to 3 bases and at J to 8 bases, leaving 10 bases not matched to a gene. Germline lookup yields CDR1 DFQATT and CDR2 SNEGSKA (reference sequence). CDR3 coding DNA: TGCAGTGCTAGGTCCTTGAGGACAGGGGTCGAAAAACTGTTTTTT. Translation: CSARSLRTGVEKLFF.

This clonotype was seen repeatedly, ten times or more. The V call is TRBV29-1, the J call TRBJ2-1; possibly TRBD1 for D (7 bases). The CDR3 covers 12 residues. The V gene's germline CDR1 is SQVTM and CDR2 ANQGSEA. This CDR3 is CRTEGQHNEQFF. CDR3 bases: TGCAGAACGGAGGGACAGCACAATGAGCAGTTCTTC.

The gene calls are TRBV28 and TRBJ1-3, with D possibly TRBD1 on 5 matching bases. The CDR3 has 12 amino acids. V shed 10 bases and J shed 4 bases, with 11 bases lying between them. Germline V CDR1 and CDR2: MDHEN, SYDVKM. CDR3 region: CATGGWGNTIYF. The CDR3 nucleotides read TGTGCCACTGGGGGTTGGGGAAACACCATATATTTT.

This clonotype was detected a few times. The genes are TRBV2 and TRBJ2-6; D is possibly TRBD2 (5 bases). Germline V gene data show CDR1 as SNHLY and CDR2 as FYNNEI. The CDR3 loop spans 14 amino acids. Trimming took 5 bases from V and 2 from J, leaving 7 bases between them. The CDR3: CASSSEAGANVLTF. For the CDR3, the DNA is TGTGCCAGCAGTTCGGAGGCTGGGGCCAACGTCCTGACTTTC.

This chain connects TRBV5-1 to TRBJ2-7; D is perhaps TRBD1 or TRBD2 (6 bases each). Germline lookup yields CDR1 SGHRS and CDR2 YFSETQ. There are 15 residues in the CDR3. V lost 0 bases, J lost 4 bases, and 14 bases lay in between. CDR3 residues: CASSLEGGGGYEQYF. The CDR3 DNA reads TGCGCCAGCAGCTTGGAGGGGGGAGGAGGGTACGAGCAGTACTTC.

This clonotype appeared many times. The chain recombines TRBV6-1 with TRBJ2-1; 7 nucleotides agree with TRBD1. Trimming took 1 base from V and 4 from J; bases not matched to a gene: 4. This CDR3 comprises 15 residues. Germline CDR1 and CDR2: MNHNS and SASEGT. CDR3 sequence: CASSEGTGPYNEQFF. The CDR3 nucleotides read TGTGCCAGCAGTGAAGGGACAGGACCATACAATGAGCAGTTCTTC.

This clonotype was counted at least ten times. V and J are TRBV13 and TRBJ1-1; weak D call: TRBD1 (6 bases). From germline, CDR1 is PRHDT and CDR2 FYEKMQ (reference sequence). V was clipped by 2 bases and J by 4 bases, with 14 bases between them. The CDR3 loop spans 15 amino acids. In DNA, the CDR3 is TGTGCCAGCAGCTTATGGACAGCGTCGGGCACTGAAGCTTTCTTT. Encoded protein: CASSLWTASGTEAFF.

This clonotype occurred many times. The chain recombines TRBV7-2 with TRBJ1-3; D remains ambiguous. This CDR3 comprises 14 residues. Trimming took off 1 base at V and 0 bases at J, with 4 bases between the two ends. In germline, CDR1 is SGHTA, CDR2 FQGNSA. CDR3 protein: CASSLDSSGNTIYF. DNA of the CDR3: TGTGCCAGCAGCTTAGACAGCTCTGGAAACACCATATATTTT.

This clonotype was detected many times. This chain joins TRBV7-2 and TRBJ2-7, with 11 bases lining up with TRBD2. The CDR3 consists of 18 residues. The V gene end was trimmed by 1 base and the J gene end by 2 bases; junction bases not matched to a gene: 10. Germline V gene lookup returns CDR1 SGHTA and CDR2 FQGNSA. Here the CDR3 DNA reads TGTGCCAGCAGCTTAGTGGGTGGGACTAGCGGCCTTACCTACGAGCAGTACTTC. It yields the protein CASSLVGGTSGLTYEQYF.

This clonotype was seen many times. The chain carries TRBV2 and TRBJ1-5; possibly TRBD1 for D (5 bases). This CDR3 contains 14 residues. The germline V gene encodes CDR1 SNHLY and CDR2 FYNNEI. Trimming took 5 bases from V and 0 from J, leaving 8 bases between them. CDR3 amino acids: CASSLGVSNQPQHF. The CDR3 DNA reads as TGTGCCAGCAGTTTGGGGGTTAGCAATCAGCCCCAGCATTTT.